Detailed here is one T cell receptor beta chain. The data originate from a study of blood T cell repertoires in COVID-19. About the study: The analysed material was cDNA or gDNA that came from T cells, B-cell-depleted T cells, or PBMCs.

Original methodology: Amplification with reference gene primers provided the estimates of nucleated cell counts. The data were produced by immunoSEQ multiplex PCR, yet TCRdb's version contains in-frame clones alone and is incomplete. That table supplies the V and J calls and clone size; D and trimming were determined from the DNA. This table holds some 95,000 clones, around nine tenths found once. V trimming: 4 bases; J trimming: 8 bases; junction bases outside the gene matches: 14. CDR3 size: 16 residues. The germline V gene encodes CDR1 MNHNY and CDR2 SVGAGI (reference sequence). The TCR was taken from a man aged 65 to 85 with acute or convalescent COVID-19. This chain links TRBV6-6 with TRBJ1-2, with 9 positions matching TRBD1. The sequenced sample consisted of peripheral blood. The CDR3: CASSLPGQGHGEGYTF. The CDR3 bases are TGTGCCAGCAGTTTACCGGGACAGGGCCACGGGGAAGGCTACACCTTC.